One T cell receptor beta chain is described in this entry. The record originates from a study of blood T cell repertoires in COVID-19. Overall study: Nucleic acid was either cDNA or gDNA, and it came from T cells, B-cell-depleted T cells, or PBMCs.

J lost 7 bases, V lost 4 bases, and 8 bases had no gene match. CDR1 and CDR2 (germline): MNHEY, SVGAGI. This CDR3 has 15 amino acids. Clones were read by immunoSEQ multiplex PCR, and TCRdb kept only the in-frame ones, dropping some. Of under 80,000 clones listed, 60% to 80% are singletons. The V gene is TRBV6-5, the J gene TRBJ1-5, with 9 bases matching TRBD1. This clonotype originated in a human donor in a cohort sampled during active COVID-19. The sequencing input was peripheral blood. The CDR3 protein is CASSSGQGRWQPQHF. CDR3 DNA: TGTGCCAGCAGTTCGGGACAGGGAAGATGGCAGCCCCAGCATTTT.